Described below is a single TCR beta chain sequence and its context. This record belongs to a study of cytomegalovirus exposure and HLA in healthy donors. The PCR was carried out with 60 Vbeta primers and 13 Jbeta primers. Clones were sequenced by immunoSEQ multiplex PCR, and TCRdb holds only the in-frame ones, with some missing. This table holds approximately 170,000 clones, roughly 79% found once. The germline gives CDR1 SNHLY, CDR2 FYNNEI. With 3 bases removed from V and 6 bases from J, the gap between germline ends came to 12 bases. The CDR3 consists of 14 residues. Source material: PBMCs. This receptor was identified in a woman aged 40-49 years in good health and CMV-seropositive. V gene TRBV2 combines with J gene TRBJ2-1, with D hard to call. The CDR3 is CASSDERFRNEQFF. Written as DNA, the CDR3 is TGTGCCAGCAGTGATGAGAGGTTTCGCAATGAGCAGTTCTTC. The full variable domain, completed using reference TRBV2 and TRBJ2-1, is EPEVTQTPSHQVTQMGQEVILRCVPISNHLYFYWYRQILGQKVEFLVSFYNNEISEKSEIFDDQFSVERPDGSNFTLKIRSTKLEDSAMYFCASSDERFRNEQFFGPGTRLTVL.